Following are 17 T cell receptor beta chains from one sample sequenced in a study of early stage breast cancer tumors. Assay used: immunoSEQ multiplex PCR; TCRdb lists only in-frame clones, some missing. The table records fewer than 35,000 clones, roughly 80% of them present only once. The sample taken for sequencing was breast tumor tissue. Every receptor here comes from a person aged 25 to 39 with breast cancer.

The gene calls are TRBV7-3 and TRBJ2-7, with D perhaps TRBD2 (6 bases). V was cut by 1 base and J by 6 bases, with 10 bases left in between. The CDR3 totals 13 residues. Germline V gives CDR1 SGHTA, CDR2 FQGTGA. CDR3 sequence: CASSLNLGGEQYF. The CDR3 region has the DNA TGTGCCAGCAGCTTAAATCTGGGGGGCGAGCAGTACTTC.

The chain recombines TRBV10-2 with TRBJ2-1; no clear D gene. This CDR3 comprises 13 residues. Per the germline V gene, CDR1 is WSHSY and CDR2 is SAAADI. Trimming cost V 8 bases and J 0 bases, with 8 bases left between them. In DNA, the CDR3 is TGCGCCAGCGGCGGTACCTCCTACAATGAGCAGTTCTTC. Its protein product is CASGGTSYNEQFF.

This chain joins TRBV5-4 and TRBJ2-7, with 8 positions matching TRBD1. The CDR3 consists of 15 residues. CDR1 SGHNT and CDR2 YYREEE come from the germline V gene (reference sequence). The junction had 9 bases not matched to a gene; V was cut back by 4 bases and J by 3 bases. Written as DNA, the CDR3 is TGTGCCAGCAGCGGCGGAGGGACAGGTAGCTACGAGCAGTACTTC. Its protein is CASSGGGTGSYEQYF.

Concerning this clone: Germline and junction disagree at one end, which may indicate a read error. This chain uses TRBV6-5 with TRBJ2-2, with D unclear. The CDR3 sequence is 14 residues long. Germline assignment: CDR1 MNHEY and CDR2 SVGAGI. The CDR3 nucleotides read TGTGCCAGCAGATGGCTGACGAACATCGGGGAGCTGTTTTTT. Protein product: CASRWLTNIGELFF.

The CDR3 sequence: CATSRVEYGLEEETQYF. The CDR3 coding sequence is TGTGCCACCAGCAGAGTGGAGTATGGACTAGAGGAAGAGACCCAGTACTTC. The V call is TRBV15, the J call TRBJ2-5, with 7 positions matching TRBD2. Germline trimming cut 1 base from V and 3 bases from J; bases unmatched to any gene: 11. CDR3 length equals 17 residues. Germline CDR1 LNHNV, CDR2 YYDKDF (reference sequence).

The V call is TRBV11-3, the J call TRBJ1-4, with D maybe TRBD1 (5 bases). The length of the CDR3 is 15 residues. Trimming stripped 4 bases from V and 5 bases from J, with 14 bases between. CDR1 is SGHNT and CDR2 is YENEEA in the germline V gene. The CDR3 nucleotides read TGTGCCAGCAGCTCAATGGGGCAGTCAAATGAAAAACTGTTTTTT. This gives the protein CASSSMGQSNEKLFF. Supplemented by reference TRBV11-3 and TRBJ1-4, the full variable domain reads EAGVVQSPRYKIIEKKQPVAFWCNPISGHNTLYWYLQNLGQGPELLIRYENEEAVDDSQLPKDRFSAERLKGVDSTLKIQPAELGDSAVYLCASSSMGQSNEKLFFGSGTQLSVL.

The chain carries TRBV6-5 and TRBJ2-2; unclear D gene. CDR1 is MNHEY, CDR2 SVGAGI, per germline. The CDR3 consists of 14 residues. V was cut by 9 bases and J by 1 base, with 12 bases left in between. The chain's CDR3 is CASTSSLNTGELFF. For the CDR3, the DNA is TGTGCCAGTACTTCCAGCTTGAACACCGGGGAGCTGTTTTTT.

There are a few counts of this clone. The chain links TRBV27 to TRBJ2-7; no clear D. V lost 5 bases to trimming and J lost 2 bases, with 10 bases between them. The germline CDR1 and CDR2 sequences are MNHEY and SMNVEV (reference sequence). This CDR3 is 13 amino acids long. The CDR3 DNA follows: TGTGCCAGCAGTCTAAAGCCGACCTACGAGCAGTACTTC. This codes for CASSLKPTYEQYF.

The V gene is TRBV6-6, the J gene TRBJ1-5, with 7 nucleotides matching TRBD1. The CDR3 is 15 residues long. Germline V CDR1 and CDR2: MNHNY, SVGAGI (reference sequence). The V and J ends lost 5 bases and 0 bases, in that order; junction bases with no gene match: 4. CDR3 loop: CASSKGTDSNQPQHF. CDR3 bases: TGTGCCAGCAGTAAAGGGACAGATAGCAATCAGCCCCAGCATTTT.

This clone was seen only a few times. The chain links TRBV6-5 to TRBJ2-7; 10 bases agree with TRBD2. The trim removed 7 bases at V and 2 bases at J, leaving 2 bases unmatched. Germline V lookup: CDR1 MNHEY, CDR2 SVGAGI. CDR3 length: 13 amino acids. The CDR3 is CASTSGRAYEQYF. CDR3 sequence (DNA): TGTGCCAGCACCAGCGGGAGGGCCTACGAGCAGTACTTC.

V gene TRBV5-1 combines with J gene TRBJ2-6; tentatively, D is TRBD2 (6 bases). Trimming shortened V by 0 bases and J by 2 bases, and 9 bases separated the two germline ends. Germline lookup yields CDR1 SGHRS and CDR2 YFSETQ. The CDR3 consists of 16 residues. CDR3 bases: TGCGCCAGCAGCTTGGGGGACTTCCCTGGGGCCAACGTCCTGACTTTC. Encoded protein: CASSLGDFPGANVLTF.

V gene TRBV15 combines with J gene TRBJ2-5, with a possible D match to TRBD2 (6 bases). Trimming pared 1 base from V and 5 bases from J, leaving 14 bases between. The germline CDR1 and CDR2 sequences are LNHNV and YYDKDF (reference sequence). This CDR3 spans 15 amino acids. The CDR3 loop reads CATSRVGEARETQYF. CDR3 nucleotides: TGTGCCACCAGCAGAGTAGGGGAGGCGCGGGAGACCCAGTACTTC.

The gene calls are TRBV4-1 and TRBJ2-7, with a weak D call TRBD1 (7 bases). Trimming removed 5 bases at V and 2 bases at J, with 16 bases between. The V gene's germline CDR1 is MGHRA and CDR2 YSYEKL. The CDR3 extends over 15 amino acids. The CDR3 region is CASSLRQGLTYEQYF. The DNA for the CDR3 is TGCGCCAGCAGCTTGCGACAGGGACTCACCTACGAGCAGTACTTC.

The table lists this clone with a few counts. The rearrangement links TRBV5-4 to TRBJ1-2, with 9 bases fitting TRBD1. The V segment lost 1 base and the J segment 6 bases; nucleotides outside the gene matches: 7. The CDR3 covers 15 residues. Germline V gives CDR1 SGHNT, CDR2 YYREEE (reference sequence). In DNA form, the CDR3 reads TGTGCCAGCAGCTTGCTTACAGGGGGCGCGAATGGCTACACCTTC. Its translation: CASSLLTGGANGYTF.

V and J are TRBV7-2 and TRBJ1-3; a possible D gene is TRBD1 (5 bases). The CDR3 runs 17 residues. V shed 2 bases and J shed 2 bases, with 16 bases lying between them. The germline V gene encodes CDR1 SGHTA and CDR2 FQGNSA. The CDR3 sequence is CASSLSRGGHPGNTIYF. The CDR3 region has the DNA TGTGCCAGCAGCTTATCTCGGGGGGGTCATCCTGGAAACACCATATATTTT.

The CDR3 sequence is CASNDPRTGTYEQYF. Here the CDR3 DNA reads TGTGCCAGCAACGATCCGCGGACAGGTACCTACGAGCAGTACTTC. The chain couples TRBV7-3 to TRBJ2-7; 7 bases align to TRBD1. V shed 7 bases and J 2 bases; nucleotides not matched to a gene: 11. CDR3 length equals 15 residues. Per the germline V gene, CDR1 is SGHTA and CDR2 is FQGTGA.

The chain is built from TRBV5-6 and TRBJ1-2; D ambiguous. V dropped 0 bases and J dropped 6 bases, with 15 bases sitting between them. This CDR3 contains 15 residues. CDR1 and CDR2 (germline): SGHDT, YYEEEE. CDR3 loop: CASSLDVLAPDGYTF. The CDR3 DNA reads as TGTGCCAGCAGCTTGGACGTATTAGCCCCGGATGGCTACACCTTC.